Detailed here is one TCR beta chain. Per-sample yields of isolated PBMCs were at least 6 million. Germline trimming cut 5 bases from V and 7 bases from J; bases unmatched to any gene: 8. CDR1 is MNHEY, CDR2 SVGAGI, per germline. This CDR3 has 13 residues. Combining a sample-barcoded 5' primer with a J-beta primer mix, a second PCR ran for about 6 to 11 cycles. One entry per CDR3 protein, called by TCRdb with MiXCR from the 5' RACE reads. The sample contains about 1.7 million distinct CDR3 sequences, 28% of which appear only once. The entry originates in a study of blood T cells in healthy people across ages.

Sequences were obtained from blood. The chain employs TRBV6-5 and TRBJ2-7; 7 nucleotides align to TRBD1. This TCR derives from a woman aged 30 to 39 in good health. The chain's CDR3 is CASSQYGTEEQYF. CDR3 nucleotide sequence: TGTGCCAGCAGTCAGTACGGGACAGAAGAGCAGTACTTC.